The 32 T cell receptor beta chains below all came from one sample that was sequenced in a study of cytomegalovirus exposure and HLA in healthy donors. A multiplex PCR was run with 60 Vbeta primers and 13 Jbeta primers. This table comes from immunoSEQ multiplex PCR, and its TCRdb copy is limited to in-frame clones, with some not included. Its table records 60,000 to 65,000 clones. The specimen was PBMCs. These receptor sequences come from a young man in good health and CMV-seropositive.

This chain's CDR3 is CASSTPGQGLTEAFF. The DNA for the CDR3 is TGTGCCAGCAGCACCCCGGGACAGGGACTTACTGAAGCTTTCTTT. V usage is TRBV11-2 and J usage is TRBJ1-1, with 9 nucleotides matching TRBD1. Germline assignment: CDR1 SGHAT and CDR2 FQNNGV. CDR3 size: 15 residues. V lost 5 bases and J lost 5; bases outside the gene matches: 9.

This chain connects TRBV4-2 to TRBJ1-5; possible D gene TRBD1, 5 bases. CDR3 length equals 14 residues. The germline CDR1 and CDR2 sequences are LGHNA and YNFKEQ. With 1 base removed from V and 3 bases from J, the gap between germline ends came to 7 bases. This CDR3 is CASSQVDNNQPQHF. The CDR3, as DNA: TGTGCCAGCAGCCAAGTGGACAACAATCAGCCCCAGCATTTT.

The rearrangement links TRBV7-9 to TRBJ2-5, with D possibly matching TRBD1 (5 bases). Trimming shortened V by 5 bases and J by 5 bases, and 12 bases separated the two germline ends. CDR1 is SEHNR, CDR2 FQNEAQ, per germline (reference sequence). CDR3 size: 13 residues. CDR3 DNA: TGTGCCAGCAGCCAAAGGGGCCGGGAGACCCAGTACTTC. It yields the protein CASSQRGRETQYF.

The gene calls are TRBV28 and TRBJ2-5; 8 bases line up with TRBD2. The CDR3 length is 17 residues. With 5 bases clipped from V and 1 base from J, the junction kept 12 bases outside the gene matches. Germline V gene sequence: CDR1 MDHEN, CDR2 SYDVKM. The chain's CDR3 is CASSPLAAGGFQETQYF. The DNA for the CDR3 is TGTGCCAGCAGTCCCCTCGCGGCGGGGGGTTTCCAAGAGACCCAGTACTTC.

The V gene is TRBV4-1, the J gene TRBJ2-7; perhaps TRBD2 as D (5 bases). This CDR3 comprises 16 residues. Germline V gene sequence: CDR1 MGHRA, CDR2 YSYEKL. Trimming shortened V by 2 bases and J by 4 bases, and 18 bases separated the two germline ends. CDR3 coding DNA: TGCGCCAGCAGCCAACAAATGCTACAGACGGGGTACGAGCAGTACTTC. Translating it yields CASSQQMLQTGYEQYF.

V is TRBV27 and J is TRBJ2-7, with 9 positions matching TRBD2. This CDR3 region has 14 residues. Germline assignment: CDR1 MNHEY and CDR2 SMNVEV (reference sequence). The ends lost 6 bases at V and 4 bases at J; junction bases unmatched: 7. CDR3 bases: TGTGCCAGCAGATATTGGAGCGGGAGGTACGAGCAGTACTTC. Protein: CASRYWSGRYEQYF.

V is TRBV30 and J is TRBJ2-1; 9 bases line up with TRBD2. The V gene end was trimmed by 3 bases and the J gene end by 0 bases; junction bases not matched to a gene: 6. Germline values: CDR1 GTSNPN, CDR2 SVGIG (reference sequence). The CDR3 extends over 16 amino acids. CDR3 sequence (DNA): TGTGCCTGGAGGGTTAGTAGCGGGAGCTCCTACAATGAGCAGTTCTTC. It is translated as CAWRVSSGSSYNEQFF.

This chain joins TRBV30 and TRBJ2-3, with 7 bases matching TRBD2. There are 16 residues in the CDR3. The germline V gene encodes CDR1 GTSNPN and CDR2 SVGIG (reference sequence). V lost 4 bases, J lost 5 bases, and 15 bases stayed unmatched. Here the CDR3 reads CAWTSELSGRVDTQYF. The CDR3 nucleotides read TGTGCCTGGACAAGCGAACTTAGCGGGCGCGTAGATACGCAGTATTTT.

The genes are TRBV6-1 and TRBJ2-7, with 7 bases fitting TRBD2. The CDR3 is made up of 15 amino acids. Germline CDR1 MNHNS, CDR2 SASEGT. J lost 5 bases, V lost 6 bases, and 13 bases had no gene match. CDR3 region: CASSQVAGAPHEQYF. Written as DNA, the CDR3 is TGTGCCAGCAGCCAAGTGGCGGGAGCCCCCCACGAGCAGTACTTC.

The chain links TRBV6-4 to TRBJ2-3; D is perhaps TRBD1 (8 bases). CDR1 and CDR2 (germline): MRHNA, SNTAGT. Trimming removed 2 bases from V and 1 base from J, with 13 bases in between. The CDR3 covers 16 residues. CDR3 coding DNA: TGTGCCAGCAGTGACAGTACAGGGGGGGGCACAGATACGCAGTATTTT. This translates into CASSDSTGGGTDTQYF.

The chain employs TRBV19 and TRBJ2-2, with TRBD1 as a possible D gene (5 bases). The CDR3 contains 15 residues. Per the germline V gene, CDR1 is LNHDA and CDR2 is SQIVND (reference sequence). V lost 10 bases to trimming and J lost 4 bases, with 19 bases between them. The CDR3 sequence is CATPQAQSPTGELFF. As DNA, the CDR3 is TGTGCCACCCCACAGGCACAATCACCCACCGGGGAGCTGTTTTTT. Full variable domain (outside the CDR3, taken from reference TRBV19 and TRBJ2-2): DGGITQSPKYLFRKEGQNVTLSCEQNLNHDAMYWYRQDPGQGLRLIYYSQIVNDFQKGDIAEGYSVSREKKESFPLTVTSAQKNPTAFYLCATPQAQSPTGELFFGEGSRLTVL.

The chain couples TRBV6-5 to TRBJ2-7; TRBD2 matches 9 bases. The ends lost 6 bases at V and 6 bases at J; junction bases unmatched: 12. Germline CDR1 reads MNHEY; CDR2 reads SVGAGI. There are 15 residues in the CDR3. The CDR3 reads CASRTVAGVSGEQYF. The CDR3 coding sequence is TGTGCCAGCAGAACCGTAGCGGGAGTCTCTGGCGAGCAGTACTTC.

The CDR3 bases are TGTGCCAGCAGCTTAGTCAGATCCACCGGGGAGCTGTTTTTT. As protein: CASSLVRSTGELFF. V and J are TRBV11-1 and TRBJ2-2; no reliable D call. Looked up from germline, CDR1 is SGHAT and CDR2 is FQDESV (reference sequence). Trimming cost V 1 base and J 4 bases, with 7 bases left between them. This CDR3 contains 14 residues.

The CDR3 loop is CASSPPIEQGDPNEQFF. CDR3 bases: TGTGCCAGCTCACCACCGATCGAACAGGGTGATCCCAATGAGCAGTTCTTC. The chain recombines TRBV18 with TRBJ2-1, with TRBD1 as a possible D gene (6 bases). Germline V lookup: CDR1 KGHSH, CDR2 LQKENI. CDR3 size: 17 residues. V was shortened by 0 bases and J by 6 bases, with 18 bases between the two germline ends.

The V and J genes are TRBV18 and TRBJ2-7, with D maybe TRBD1 (6 bases). Germline values: CDR1 KGHSH, CDR2 LQKENI. The CDR3 covers 13 residues. Trimming pared 3 bases from V and 3 bases from J, leaving 9 bases between. CDR3 DNA sequence: TGTGCCAGCTCACCCTTCAGGGGCTACGAGCAGTACTTC. Translation: CASSPFRGYEQYF.

J is TRBJ1-1 and V is TRBV9, with 9 positions matching TRBD1. Losses at the gene ends were 0 bases for V and 0 bases for J; bases not matched to a gene: 6. This CDR3 is 17 amino acids long. Germline V gene sequence: CDR1 SGDLS, CDR2 YYNGEE. The CDR3 region is CASSVGGQGTVNTEAFF. CDR3 bases: TGTGCCAGCAGCGTAGGGGGACAGGGAACGGTGAACACTGAAGCTTTCTTT.

This chain joins TRBV29-1 and TRBJ1-2; no clear D. Trimming cost V 4 bases and J 5 bases, with 11 bases left between them. The CDR3 contains 12 residues. The germline gives CDR1 SQVTM, CDR2 ANQGSEA. The CDR3 is CSVGGEVYGYTF. CDR3 DNA: TGCAGCGTTGGGGGAGAGGTATATGGCTACACCTTC.

The gene calls are TRBV6-1 and TRBJ1-2, with D tentatively TRBD1 (6 bases). CDR3 length equals 14 residues. The V and J ends lost 5 bases and 6 bases respectively, with 16 bases between them. CDR1 MNHNS and CDR2 SASEGT come from the germline V gene. The CDR3 is CASSFAGDFNGYTF. The CDR3 coding sequence is TGTGCCAGCAGTTTCGCAGGGGATTTCAATGGCTACACCTTC.

The chain is built from TRBV6-5 and TRBJ2-2; D might be TRBD2 (5 bases). V lost 2 bases and J 5 bases, leaving 6 bases between the germline ends. Germline V gives CDR1 MNHEY, CDR2 SVGAGI. The CDR3 runs to 13 residues. CDR3 coding DNA: TGTGCCAGCAGTTACGGAGGAACCGGGGAGCTGTTTTTT. It codes for CASSYGGTGELFF.

The chain is built from TRBV19 and TRBJ1-1, with D unclear. CDR1 is LNHDA and CDR2 is SQIVND in the germline V gene (reference sequence). Trimming removed 3 bases at V and 3 bases at J, with 14 bases between. This CDR3 is 15 amino acids long. The CDR3: CASSIVGSGDTEAFF. CDR3 in DNA: TGTGCCAGTAGTATCGTGGGATCCGGGGACACTGAAGCTTTCTTT.

The chain has TRBV7-2 and TRBJ2-1, with 10 positions matching TRBD1. CDR1 and CDR2 (germline): SGHTA, FQGNSA. V gave up 2 bases and J gave up 8 bases; unmatched junction bases: 3. This CDR3 is built from 14 residues. CDR3 in amino acids: CASSLLTGGDEQFF. The CDR3 DNA follows: TGTGCCAGCAGCTTATTGACAGGGGGCGATGAGCAGTTCTTC.

The J gene is TRBJ2-1, the V gene TRBV5-1, with 7 bases matching TRBD1. Per germline, CDR1 SGHRS and CDR2 YFSETQ. The J segment lost 3 bases and the V segment lost 0 bases, leaving 6 bases of the junction unmatched. This CDR3 is built from 16 residues. In DNA, the CDR3 is TGCGCCAGCAGCTTGGACGCACAGGGGTTCTACAATGAGCAGTTCTTC. Its protein is CASSLDAQGFYNEQFF. The complete variable domain, with remaining parts taken from reference TRBV5-1 and TRBJ2-1, reads KAGVTQTPRYLIKTRGQQVTLSCSPISGHRSVSWYQQTPGQGLQFLFEYFSETQRNKGNFPGRFSGRQFSNSRSEMNVSTLELGDSALYLCASSLDAQGFYNEQFFGPGTRLTVL.

The chain recombines TRBV20-1 with TRBJ2-3; the D gene is possibly TRBD2 (6 bases). V gave up 3 bases and J gave up 6 bases, with 7 bases separating them. The CDR3 is 11 residues long. The germline V gene encodes CDR1 DFQATT and CDR2 SNEGSKA (reference sequence). The CDR3 sequence: CSASAGDTQYF. CDR3 nucleotides: TGCAGTGCTAGTGCGGGGGATACGCAGTATTTT.

The chain is built from TRBV5-1 and TRBJ2-3, with 12 nucleotides matching TRBD2. Germline assignment: CDR1 SGHRS and CDR2 YFSETQ. This CDR3 contains 16 residues. V lost 2 bases and J lost 5; bases outside the gene matches: 6. The CDR3 coding sequence is TGCGCCAGCAGCTTAAGACTAGCGGGAGCTGGAGATACGCAGTATTTT. This gives the protein CASSLRLAGAGDTQYF.

V usage is TRBV5-5 and J usage is TRBJ1-1; no firm D call. Germline values: CDR1 SGHKS, CDR2 YYEKEE (reference sequence). CDR3 length equals 14 residues. Trimming pared 3 bases from V and 0 bases from J, leaving 9 bases between. The CDR3 nucleotides are TGTGCCAGCAGCTCCCGTGGGCTGAACACTGAAGCTTTCTTT. Translated, it gives CASSSRGLNTEAFF.

The chain combines TRBV5-1 with TRBJ1-2, with 10 bases lining up with TRBD1. Germline CDR1 reads SGHRS; CDR2 reads YFSETQ. This CDR3 has 16 amino acids. Trimming cost V 5 bases and J 4 bases; bases outside gene matches: 11. The CDR3 loop is CASSLEGTGEPYGYTF. The CDR3 DNA reads TGCGCCAGCAGTTTAGAAGGGACAGGGGAGCCCTATGGCTACACCTTC.

This rearrangement joins TRBV7-2 to TRBJ2-2; 9 nucleotides agree with TRBD2. CDR3 length: 18 residues. From germline, CDR1 is SGHTA and CDR2 FQGNSA. Trimming at V came to 5 bases and at J to 2 bases, leaving 12 bases not matched to a gene. The CDR3 loop is CASSRAVAGGRNTGELFF. The CDR3 nucleotides read TGTGCCAGCAGCCGGGCTGTGGCGGGGGGGCGAAACACCGGGGAGCTGTTTTTT. Combining the CDR3 with reference TRBV7-2 and TRBJ2-2 gives the whole variable domain GAGVSQSPSNKVTEKGKDVELRCDPISGHTALYWYRQSLGQGLEFLIYFQGNSAPDKSGLPSDRFSAERTGGSVSTLTIQRTQQEDSAVYLCASSRAVAGGRNTGELFFGEGSRLTVL.

The rearrangement joins TRBV4-1 to TRBJ1-2; perhaps TRBD1 as D (6 bases). V dropped 0 bases and J dropped 4 bases, with 21 bases sitting between them. This CDR3 is 18 amino acids long. Germline V CDR1 and CDR2: MGHRA, YSYEKL. CDR3 coding DNA: TGCGCCAGCAGCCAAGATTGGGCTTGGGGGCCCAATTTCTATGGCTACACCTTC. Translating gives CASSQDWAWGPNFYGYTF.

This chain links TRBV5-8 with TRBJ2-2; weak D call: TRBD1 (6 bases). In germline, CDR1 is SGHTS, CDR2 YDEGEE. The CDR3 contains 14 residues. Trimming left V 5 bases short and J 8 bases short, with 16 bases between. CDR3 region: CASRTTGLSGELFF. The CDR3 DNA is TGTGCCAGCAGAACAACAGGGCTATCGGGGGAGCTGTTTTTT.

As to this clone: Distinct nucleotide sequences in the sample also encode this CDR3. The chain has TRBV28 and TRBJ1-2; 8 nucleotides line up with TRBD1. Germline V lookup: CDR1 MDHEN, CDR2 SYDVKM. This CDR3 is built from 14 residues. V was pared by 2 bases and J by 4 bases, with 3 bases of the junction left unmatched. CDR3 amino acids: CASSLGDRGYGYTF. The DNA of the CDR3 is TGTGCCAGCAGTTTAGGAGACAGGGGCTATGGCTACACCTTC.

The J gene is TRBJ2-1, the V gene TRBV29-1; 8 bases align to TRBD2. Losses at the gene ends were 4 bases for V and 3 bases for J; bases not matched to a gene: 2. Germline V gene lookup returns CDR1 SQVTM and CDR2 ANQGSEA. The CDR3 consists of 13 residues. The CDR3 DNA is TGCAGCGTTGGCGGGGGGCTCTACAATGAGCAGTTCTTC. Encoded protein: CSVGGGLYNEQFF.

V gene TRBV9 combines with J gene TRBJ2-1, with 7 bases matching TRBD2. CDR3 length: 15 amino acids. V trimming: 1 base; J trimming: 0 bases; junction bases outside the gene matches: 1. Germline CDR1 reads SGDLS; CDR2 reads YYNGEE. CDR3 sequence reads: CASSVRTSSYNEQFF. In nucleotides, the CDR3 is TGTGCCAGCAGCGTAAGGACTAGCTCCTACAATGAGCAGTTCTTC.